This entry concerns a single T cell receptor beta chain. The antigen it binds to is not known. No clone much larger than this one lies a single base away; base qualities are absent. Peripheral blood CD8+ and CD4+ T cells from healthy donors, Susac syndrome patients and multiple sclerosis patients were profiled by high-throughput TCR beta sequencing. Treatment-naive patients with stable or active relapsing-remitting disease fulfilling revised McDonald criteria were used as multiple sclerosis controls. Bulk CD8+ and CD4+ T cells were purified by magnetic negative isolation, while CD8+ TEMRA cells were enriched using FACS. Blood was collected in EDTA tubes and processed within 24 hours, with PBMCs isolated through density gradient centrifugation. PBMCs intended for TCR sequencing were cryopreserved in liquid nitrogen and were subsequently thawed in a 37 degrees C water bath. The sorted or isolated CD4+, CD8+ and CD8+ TEMRA cells reached a purity of at least 90%.

RNA was extracted using the RNeasy kit, and about 0.5 to 1 ug of the RNA was reverse transcribed with random hexamers. The immunoSEQ multiplex PCR assay, covering 54 Vbeta and 13 Jbeta segments, was used to amplify TCR beta CDR3 regions. PCR amplification bias was corrected by using a synthetic template baseline for primer optimization and computational correction. The authors' analysis ran thus. Reads were annotated to V, D and J genes per IMGT and analyzed with immunoSEQ Analyzer, keeping only productive sequences. Clonality was calculated as one minus the Shannon entropy normalized by log2 of the number of productive unique sequences. For each patient and control, public and private clones were evaluated within the 100 most prevalent clones. Clones were defined as Susac-specific if absent from the healthy and MS cohorts, from 900 to 1,300 published viral clones and from other ImmuneACCESS disease sequences. TCRdb reran the public reads through fastp at Q25 and MiXCR, keeping productive beta chains. Each record represents a unique CDR3 protein, reported with the most common genes and DNA among its rows. These V and J calls originate from TCRdb's pipeline instead of the authors' own analysis. This sample gives about 150,000 distinct CDR3 sequences in total; about 94% of them show up just once. Around 0.21% of the sample is taken by the ten largest.

The CDR3, cysteine through phenylalanine, is 13 amino acids long. The retained sequence is limited to the CDR3, 39 bases, with the frame set at the first base. The junction carries 10 bases between V and J, which are trimmed by 3 bases and 1 base respectively. CDR1 is given as SQVTM and CDR2 as ANQGSEA, both from the germline V gene. The data derive from a study of CD8 T cells in Susac syndrome (dated by TCRdb to the late 2010s). About the study as a whole: The study used repertoire sequencing to test whether antigen drove CD8+ T cell activation and differentiation in Susac syndrome. The clonality of the CD8+ T cell repertoire was compared across around twelve healthy donors, about 14 Susac syndrome patients and under 17 multiple sclerosis patients. Broader findings and caveats from the paper: The TCR sequencing and HLA analysis was acknowledged to have included a relatively small number of individuals.

What was sequenced was CD8+ T cells from PBMCs. The sequence derives from a human donor with multiple sclerosis. The sequence joins TRBV29-1 to TRBJ2-7; TRBD1 is possibly the D segment (5 matching bases). The CDR3 has the sequence CSVEGQESYEQYF. In nucleotide form, the sequence is TGCAGCGTTGAGGGGCAGGAATCCTACGAGCAGTACTTC.